This T cell receptor (beta chain) was found in a study of Ad26.COV2.S vaccination and SARS-CoV-2 variants. As for the study in general: This donor came from the COV1001 trial of Ad26.COV2.S. Intramuscularly, Ad26.COV2.S was given either once or twice, 56 days apart.

Assay used: immunoSEQ multiplex PCR; TCRdb lists only in-frame clones, some missing. The table lists about 420,000 clones, roughly 90% of them singletons. In its sample, this clone was seen once. As yet, its antigen is unknown. The treatment denotes: over 15 received Ad26.COV2.S at low or high dose, single or two shots; several received placebo; per-sample allocation not given. Samples analyzed were those drawn on day 63 after the first vaccine or placebo injection. Findings and caveats of the study: Researchers reported similar non-spike TCR breadth in vaccine and placebo recipients. CD8+ and CD4+ T cells specific for spike reportedly responded with substantial breadth after vaccination.

Germline CDR1 reads MDHEN; CDR2 reads SYDVKM. The V end lost 2 bases, the J end lost 3 bases, and 5 bases lay between the germline ends. The CDR3 totals 12 residues. The rearrangement joins TRBV28 to TRBJ2-7; D gene uncertain. The receptor comes from a person between 18 and 65 years old who received the Ad26.COV2.S COVID-19 vaccine or a placebo. The sample consisted of peripheral blood, taken in a trial of Ad26.COV2.S vaccine versus placebo. This chain's CDR3 is CASSLGDYEQYF. In DNA form, the CDR3 reads TGTGCCAGCAGTTTAGGAGACTACGAGCAGTACTTC.